A selection of T cell receptor beta chains follows, all from one sample in a study of blood T cell repertoires in COVID-19. Assay: immunoSEQ multiplex PCR; the TCRdb copy retains only in-frame clones and omits some. The sample consists of about 210,000 clones, about 89% of them appearing once. The sample taken for sequencing was peripheral blood. These receptors all stem from a woman in her forties with acute or convalescent COVID-19. CDR3s include the opening cysteine and the closing phenylalanine or tryptophan. A D gene is named only where the DNA matches it firmly. Some rows have no size entry. The others give once, few or many, or a class for an expanded clone.

>NA|TRBJ2-2|TRBV25-1|NA
TGTGCCAGCAGTGAGCAGGATAGAAACACCGGGGAGCTGTTTTTT
CASSEQDRNTGELFF
>NA|TRBJ1-2|TRBV6-5|NA
TGTGCCAGCAGCTTACGGGGGGGTTACTATGGCTACACCTTC
CASSLRGGYYGYTF
>NA|TRBJ1-1|TRBV7-9|NA
TGTGCCAGCAGCTTAGCGGGGAGGGGGACTGAAGCTTTCTTT
CASSLAGRGTEAFF
>TRBD1|TRBJ1-1|TRBV9|NA
TGTGCCAGCAGCGAACAGGGGACTGAAGCTTTCTTT
CASSEQGTEAFF
>NA|TRBJ1-1|TRBV4-1|NA
TGCGCCAGCAGCCAAGAAAGACAGATGAACACTGAAGCTTTCTTT
CASSQERQMNTEAFF
>NA|TRBJ1-5|TRBV19|NA
TGTGCCAGTAGTATAGGAAGGGAGTGGAATCAGCCCCAGCATTTT
CASSIGREWNQPQHF
>NA|TRBJ1-6|TRBV4-2|NA
TGTGCCAGCAGCCAAGACGTTTGGGGGGGGCAGGGTTCACCCCTCCACTTT
CASSQDVWGGQGSPLHF
>NA|TRBJ2-3|TRBV5-1|NA
TGCGCCAGCAGCCTAGGGGCGGGCACAGATACGCAGTATTTT
CASSLGAGTDTQYF
>TRBD1|TRBJ1-4|TRBV6-6|NA
TGTGCCAGCCGACAGGGGGCAGTAAGGGAAAAACTGTTTTTT
CASRQGAVREKLFF
>NA|TRBJ1-3|TRBV19|NA
TGTGCCAGTAGACTTGACCTAGAACGCGGAAACACCATATATTTT
CASRLDLERGNTIYF
>TRBD1|TRBJ1-1|TRBV19|NA
TGTGCCAGTAGTCTGGACAGGGGCACTGAAGCTTTCTTT
CASSLDRGTEAFF
>TRBD2|TRBJ2-3|TRBV7-8|NA
TGTGCCAGCAGCCCCCGGAGGGCTAGCGGGGACCCGCCGTATTTT
CASSPRRASGDPPYF
>NA|TRBJ1-1|TRBV21-1|NA
TGTGCCCGGCCTCTGACAACTGAAGCTTTCTTT
CARPLTTEAFF
>TRBD1|TRBJ1-2|TRBV4-1|NA
TGCGCCAGCAGCCAAGAGACAGGGTTTGGCTACACCTTC
CASSQETGFGYTF
>NA|TRBJ2-6|TRBV19|few
TGTGCCAGTACCCGGTCCACCTCTGGGGCCAACGTCCTGACTTTC
CASTRSTSGANVLTF
>TRBD1|TRBJ1-5|TRBV2|once
TGTGCCAGCAGTCCACAGGGGGCTGGGCAGCCCCAGCATTTT
CASSPQGAGQPQHF
>TRBD2|TRBJ2-1|TRBV5-1|NA
TGCGCCAGCAGGGCTAGCGGGGGGCCCAATGAGCAGTTCTTC
CASRASGGPNEQFF
>TRBD2|TRBJ2-2|TRBV7-8|NA
TGTGCCAGCAGCCCAGGACTAGCGGGGGGGCCATCCACCGGGGAGCTGTTTTTT
CASSPGLAGGPSTGELFF
>NA|TRBJ1-1|TRBV29-1|NA
TGCAGCGTTGGACAAATGAACACTGAAGCTTTCTTT
CSVGQMNTEAFF
>NA|TRBJ1-2|TRBV24-1|NA
TGTGCCACCAGTGATGCGGGGTATGGCTACACCTTC
CATSDAGYGYTF
>NA|TRBJ2-3|TRBV21-1|NA
TGTGCCAGCAGCAAAGCTCCTAGCGGGGGCACAGATACGCAGTATTTT
CASSKAPSGGTDTQYF
>NA|TRBJ1-2|TRBV5-1|NA
TGCGCCAGCAGCAGCAATAATGGCTACACCTTC
CASSSNNGYTF
>TRBD2|TRBJ2-5|TRBV7-8|NA
TGTGCCAGCAGCCCACTAGCGGAAGAGACCCAGTACTTC
CASSPLAEETQYF
>NA|TRBJ2-1|TRBV27|many
TGTGCCAGCAGTTTATCCCCAGGGGGCGGGGGAGATGAGCAGTTCTTC
CASSLSPGGGGDEQFF